The present TCR beta chain was sequenced within a study of shared clonotypes between healthy human individuals. Whole-study context: Those who served as donors were a couple of women and a few men between the ages of 18 and 49.

This clone was seen just once. Its target is not known. Whole-study results and caveats: With a handful of donors compared, around 5% of naive CD4 clonotypes were shared.

The repertoire was sequenced with immunoSEQ multiplex PCR; TCRdb's copy has only in-frame clones and lacks some. Of approximately 1.5 million clones listed, 98% to 99% were seen once; the top ten hold about 0.35%. The CDR3 has 15 amino acids. Germline V gene data show CDR1 as SGHNT and CDR2 as YENEEA. V trimming: 5 bases; J trimming: 2 bases; junction bases outside the gene matches: 6. The J gene is TRBJ2-1, the V gene TRBV11-3, with 7 bases fitting TRBD1. This clonotype was obtained from a man aged 25 to 40 in good health. Input material: naive CD4+ T cells sorted from blood. As to subset: CD45RA+ positively selected. The CDR3 loop is CASSPRQGTYNEQFF. The DNA of the CDR3 is TGTGCCAGCAGCCCCAGACAGGGAACCTACAATGAGCAGTTCTTC.